These 17 T cell receptor beta chains share one sample of origin, sequenced in a study of cytomegalovirus exposure and HLA in healthy donors. Primers: 60 Vbeta forward and 13 Jbeta reverse. Some clones are missing from TCRdb's copy, which holds only in-frame ones; the method was immunoSEQ multiplex PCR. The listing contains approximately 110,000 clones. The sequenced material came from PBMCs. The receptors shown here come from a man aged 18 to 29 in good health and CMV-seronegative.

This chain connects TRBV7-9 to TRBJ2-1; 14 nucleotides align to TRBD2. Germline CDR1 and CDR2: SEHNR and FQNEAQ (reference sequence). Trimming at V came to 5 bases and at J to 9 bases, leaving 9 bases not matched to a gene. CDR3 length: 16 residues. The CDR3 loop reads CASSPGTSGSVAEQFF. In DNA form, the CDR3 reads TGTGCCAGCAGCCCCGGGACTAGCGGGAGTGTAGCTGAGCAGTTCTTC.

This chain uses TRBV30 with TRBJ2-5; 8 nucleotides match TRBD2. The DNA end is a closer match to TRBJ2-7, so the J assignment may be wrong. This CDR3 comprises 14 residues. Germline values: CDR1 GTSNPN, CDR2 SVGIG (reference sequence). For the CDR3, the DNA is TGTGCCTGGAGCGGCCCTAGCGGGTCCTACGAGCAGTACTTC. It codes for CAWSGPSGSYEQYF.

The V and J genes are TRBV7-3 and TRBJ2-7; 8 bases map to TRBD1. The junction had 8 bases not matched to a gene; V was cut back by 3 bases and J by 4 bases. This CDR3 has 15 residues. The V gene's germline CDR1 is SGHTA and CDR2 FQGTGA. The CDR3 sequence: CASSFYPDRVYEQYF. The CDR3 nucleotides are TGTGCCAGCAGCTTCTACCCGGACAGGGTTTACGAGCAGTACTTC. Filled out from reference TRBV7-3 and TRBJ2-7, the complete variable domain reads GAGVSQTPSNKVTEKGKYVELRCDPISGHTALYWYRQSLGQGPEFLIYFQGTGAADDSGLPNDRFFAVRPEGSVSTLKIQRTERGDSAVYLCASSFYPDRVYEQYFGPGTRLTVT.

The V and J genes are TRBV18 and TRBJ2-4; D perhaps matches TRBD2 (5 bases). The CDR3 has 14 residues. V was shortened by 6 bases and J by 8 bases, with 17 bases between the two germline ends. Germline V gene lookup returns CDR1 KGHSH and CDR2 LQKENI. CDR3 sequence reads: CASSPRQEVDIQYF. CDR3 in DNA: TGTGCCAGCTCCCCCCGGCAGGAGGTGGACATTCAGTACTTC.

The V call is TRBV5-1, the J call TRBJ2-2; 10 bases agree with TRBD1. V lost 4 bases, J lost 4 bases, and 4 bases stayed unmatched. The CDR3 covers 15 residues. CDR1 and CDR2 (germline): SGHRS, YFSETQ. In DNA form, the CDR3 reads TGCGCCAGCAGCCGGACAGGGGGGGGCACCGGGGAGCTGTTTTTT. This gives the protein CASSRTGGGTGELFF. Together with reference TRBV5-1 and TRBJ2-2, the CDR3 gives the full variable domain: KAGVTQTPRYLIKTRGQQVTLSCSPISGHRSVSWYQQTPGQGLQFLFEYFSETQRNKGNFPGRFSGRQFSNSRSEMNVSTLELGDSALYLCASSRTGGGTGELFFGEGSRLTVL.

The CDR3 DNA follows: TGCGCCAGCAGCTTCGGACAGGAGTATGGCTACACCTTC. Protein: CASSFGQEYGYTF. This chain connects TRBV5-1 to TRBJ1-2; 7 bases fit TRBD1. Germline V gene sequence: CDR1 SGHRS, CDR2 YFSETQ. The V and J ends lost 2 bases and 5 bases, in that order; junction bases with no gene match: 3. This CDR3 is 13 amino acids long.

The CDR3: CASSYREADTEAFF. CDR3 DNA sequence: TGTGCCAGCAGTTACAGGGAAGCGGACACTGAAGCTTTCTTT. The chain couples TRBV27 to TRBJ1-1; weak D call: TRBD1 (6 bases). There are 14 residues in the CDR3. Per germline, CDR1 MNHEY and CDR2 SMNVEV (reference sequence). V dropped 4 bases and J dropped 3 bases, with 12 bases sitting between them.

The chain links TRBV10-1 to TRBJ2-1, with 8 bases that match TRBD1. V lost 4 bases, J lost 8 bases, and 13 bases stayed unmatched. Germline loops: CDR1 WNHNN, CDR2 SYGVQD (reference sequence). The length of the CDR3 is 16 residues. CDR3 bases: TGCGCCAGCAGTGGGGGGGCGGGACAGGCATTTTATGAGCAGTTCTTC. It specifies CASSGGAGQAFYEQFF.

The V call is TRBV2, the J call TRBJ1-4, with 8 bases fitting TRBD1. The CDR3 contains 14 residues. With V trimmed by 5 bases and J by 7 bases, 6 bases remained unmatched. Looked up from germline, CDR1 is SNHLY and CDR2 is FYNNEI. CDR3 region: CASSFDRGGEKLFF. Written as DNA, the CDR3 is TGTGCCAGCAGTTTCGACAGGGGTGGTGAAAAACTGTTTTTT.

The CDR3, as DNA: TGTGCCAGCAGCTTGAGGACAGGGGTCGGCTACACCTTC. Protein product: CASSLRTGVGYTF. The chain combines TRBV7-2 with TRBJ1-2, with 9 bases fitting TRBD1. CDR1 is SGHTA and CDR2 is FQGNSA in the germline V gene. The CDR3 is 13 amino acids. J lost 8 bases, V lost 3 bases, and 4 bases had no gene match.

V and J are TRBV10-3 and TRBJ2-3; 9 nucleotides align to TRBD1. The V segment lost 0 bases and the J segment 0 bases; nucleotides outside the gene matches: 1. Germline-derived CDR1 and CDR2 are ENHRY and SYGVKD. The length of the CDR3 is 16 residues. Here the CDR3 reads CAISESGTGSTDTQYF. Written as DNA, the CDR3 is TGTGCCATCAGTGAGTCTGGGACAGGGAGCACAGATACGCAGTATTTT.

This sequence joins TRBV28 and TRBJ2-3, with 10 bases aligning to TRBD2. Germline CDR1 reads MDHEN; CDR2 reads SYDVKM. The CDR3 is 16 amino acids. V was clipped by 5 bases and J by 1 base; unmatched bases: 6. The CDR3 region has the DNA TGTGCCAGCAGTCCACCTAGCGGGGGAGGCACAGATACGCAGTATTTT. Translating gives CASSPPSGGGTDTQYF. The full variable domain, completed using reference TRBV28 and TRBJ2-3, is DVKVTQSSRYLVKRTGEKVFLECVQDMDHENMFWYRQDPGLGLRLIYFSYDVKMKEKGDIPEGYSVSREKKERFSLILESASTNQTSMYLCASSPPSGGGTDTQYFGPGTRLTVL.

The chain couples TRBV9 to TRBJ2-2, with 10 bases that match TRBD2. V lost 0 bases and J lost 7; bases outside the gene matches: 6. Germline V lookup: CDR1 SGDLS, CDR2 YYNGEE. CDR3 size: 16 residues. CDR3 region: CASSVAIAGGDGELFF. The CDR3 region has the DNA TGTGCCAGCAGCGTAGCGATAGCGGGGGGTGACGGGGAGCTGTTTTTT.

V and J are TRBV30 and TRBJ1-1; 8 bases line up with TRBD1. This CDR3 is 14 amino acids long. Per the germline V gene, CDR1 is GTSNPN and CDR2 is SVGIG (reference sequence). The J segment lost 3 bases and the V segment lost 0 bases, leaving 3 bases of the junction unmatched. In DNA, the CDR3 is TGTGCCTGGAGTGTAAGCAGGGGGCACACTGAAGCTTTCTTT. Translating it yields CAWSVSRGHTEAFF.

The chain has TRBV28 and TRBJ2-3; 10 bases are a match to TRBD2. The germline gives CDR1 MDHEN, CDR2 SYDVKM. The V and J ends lost 2 bases and 0 bases, in that order; junction bases with no gene match: 17. The CDR3 is 21 residues long. CDR3 DNA: TGTGCCAGCAGTTTACTGAGGCCTAGCGGGAGCCCCCGACTTAGCACAGATACGCAGTATTTT. The encoded protein is CASSLLRPSGSPRLSTDTQYF.

In the case of this clone: Its ends do not fully match the called genes, so a read error is possible. This CDR3 is CASGQEVEQGINQPQHF. The DNA of the CDR3 is TGCGCCAGCGGCCAAGAAGTGGAGCAGGGGATCAATCAGCCCCAGCATTTT. This rearrangement joins TRBV4-1 to TRBJ1-5, with TRBD1 as a possible D gene (6 bases). The CDR3 loop spans 17 amino acids. Germline V gene data show CDR1 as MGHRA and CDR2 as YSYEKL.

V usage is TRBV5-1 and J usage is TRBJ2-1; 9 nucleotides agree with TRBD1. The CDR3 has 16 residues. Germline V gene lookup returns CDR1 SGHRS and CDR2 YFSETQ. The J segment lost 5 bases and the V segment lost 3 bases, leaving 9 bases of the junction unmatched. CDR3 amino acids: CASSWVDRGYNNEQFF. CDR3 DNA: TGCGCCAGCAGCTGGGTGGACAGGGGATATAACAATGAGCAGTTCTTC.